The rows below give T cell receptor beta chains drawn from one sample of a study of Ad26.COV2.S vaccination and SARS-CoV-2 variants. Measured with immunoSEQ multiplex PCR; TCRdb has only the in-frame clones, and not every one. The table has 200,000 to 300,000 clones, approximately 90% seen once. This specimen was peripheral blood, taken in a trial of Ad26.COV2.S vaccine versus placebo. These TCRs come from a person between 18 and 65 years old who received the Ad26.COV2.S COVID-19 vaccine or a placebo. CDR3s include the opening cysteine and the closing phenylalanine or tryptophan. A D gene is named only where the DNA matches it firmly. Clone size is stated in some rows and not others, as once, few, many or a class when expanded.

TRBJ1-6	TRBD1	few	TRBV7-9	CASGLDRVGSPLHF	TGTGCCAGCGGCTTGGACAGGGTGGGTTCACCCCTCCACTTT
TRBJ1-2	NA	NA	TRBV7-8	CASSLYGKGAYGYTF	TGTGCCAGCAGCCTTTACGGGAAAGGGGCCTATGGCTACACCTTC
TRBJ1-3	NA	NA	TRBV10-3	CAISPDVLGNTIYF	TGTGCCATCAGCCCGGATGTATTAGGAAACACCATATATTTT
TRBJ2-2	TRBD2	NA	TRBV27	CASSLLAGPNTGELFF	TGTGCCAGCAGCCTTTTAGCGGGGCCGAACACCGGGGAGCTGTTTTTT
TRBJ2-2	NA	NA	TRBV4-1	CASSLARVFDTGELFF	TGCGCCAGCAGCCTCGCCAGGGTTTTTGACACCGGGGAGCTGTTTTTT
TRBJ2-5	NA	NA	TRBV5-1	CASSLQAEETQYF	TGCGCCAGCAGCCTACAGGCGGAAGAGACCCAGTACTTC
TRBJ1-1	NA	NA	TRBV6-2/TRBV6-3	CASSYSGTTEAFF	TGTGCCAGCAGTTACTCAGGGACAACTGAAGCTTTCTTT
TRBJ2-1	TRBD2	NA	TRBV4-2	CASSHGGAGGSYNEQFF	TGTGCCAGCAGCCACGGCGGAGCGGGGGGGTCCTACAATGAGCAGTTCTTC
TRBJ2-2	NA	once	TRBV18	CASSPVKTSTGELFF	TGTGCCAGCTCACCAGTGAAGACATCGACCGGGGAGCTGTTTTTT
TRBJ1-1	NA	NA	TRBV9	CASSSRAADTEAFF	TGTGCCAGCAGCTCCCGGGCCGCGGACACTGAAGCTTTCTTT
TRBJ1-1	TRBD1	NA	TRBV6-5	CASSYSSQGGSEAFF	TGTGCCAGCAGTTACTCGTCTCAGGGGGGTTCTGAAGCTTTCTTT
TRBJ1-4	NA	NA	TRBV4-3	CASSLLPLTIATNEKLFF	TGCGCCAGCAGCCTTTTGCCCTTAACTATTGCAACTAATGAAAAACTGTTTTTT
TRBJ2-1	NA	NA	TRBV10-3	CAISDQRSYNEQFF	TGTGCCATCAGTGACCAGCGCTCCTACAATGAGCAGTTCTTC
TRBJ1-4	TRBD1	NA	TRBV5-6	CASSYTGGEKLFF	TGTGCCAGCAGCTATACAGGGGGGGAAAAACTGTTTTTT
TRBJ2-7	TRBD2	NA	TRBV7-8	CASSSGLAGAYEQYF	TGTGCCAGCAGCTCCGGACTAGCGGGAGCCTACGAGCAGTACTTC
TRBJ2-7	NA	NA	TRBV12-2	CASRPSTGTSYEQYF	TGTGCAAGTCGCCCCTCCACCGGGACTAGTTACGAGCAGTACTTC
TRBJ2-7	NA	NA	TRBV4-1	CASSQVPGAANEQYF	TGCGCCAGCAGCCAAGTTCCGGGGGCGGCAAATGAGCAGTACTTC
TRBJ1-2	NA	NA	TRBV19	CASTPSDGYGYTF	TGTGCCAGTACCCCATCGGACGGCTATGGCTACACCTTC
TRBJ1-2	TRBD1	NA	TRBV7-2	CASSFDRGLYGYTF	TGTGCCAGCAGCTTCGACAGGGGGCTCTATGGCTACACCTTC
TRBJ2-1	TRBD1	once	TRBV19	CASSIAGTGAEFF	TGTGCCAGTAGTATCGCCGGGACAGGGGCCGAGTTCTTC
TRBJ2-6	NA	NA	TRBV19	CASSMDRARANVLTF	TGTGCCAGTAGTATGGACCGGGCTAGGGCCAACGTCCTGACTTTC
TRBJ1-2	TRBD1	NA	TRBV28	CASSLPGGQIFPYGYTF	TGTGCCAGCAGTTTACCCGGGGGACAGATTTTTCCCTATGGCTACACCTTC
TRBJ2-1	NA	NA	TRBV18	CASSPQDRISYNEQFF	TGTGCCAGCTCACCACAAGACAGGATTTCCTACAATGAGCAGTTCTTC
TRBJ2-7	TRBD1	NA	TRBV6-2/TRBV6-3	CASSLTGRIYEQYF	TGTGCCAGCAGTCTGACAGGGAGAATCTACGAGCAGTACTTC